This entry describes one T cell receptor (beta chain). Its specificity is not known. The sample belongs to a study of follicular helper T cells after annual influenza vaccination. Notes on the study in general: Each annual vaccination recalled recurring oligoclonal ICOS+CD38+ cTfh clonotypes.

The assay was immunoSEQ multiplex PCR, and TCRdb's table has in-frame clones only and misses some. The sample includes some 15,000 clones, roughly four fifths of them seen just once. Germline V gene sequence: CDR1 MNHEY, CDR2 SVGAGI. With 10 bases removed from V and 9 bases from J, the gap between germline ends came to 13 bases. This CDR3 is built from 11 residues. Time point meaning: 2014-2015 season, pre-vaccination. The origin of this receptor is an adult who received the influenza vaccine. The sequencing used CXCR5- memory CD4+ T cells sorted from blood, collected on the day of influenza vaccination. The gene calls are TRBV6-5 and TRBJ1-3; no clear D. CDR3 DNA sequence: TGTGCCACCAAAGAAGATGTCACCATATATTTT. This gives the protein CATKEDVTIYF.